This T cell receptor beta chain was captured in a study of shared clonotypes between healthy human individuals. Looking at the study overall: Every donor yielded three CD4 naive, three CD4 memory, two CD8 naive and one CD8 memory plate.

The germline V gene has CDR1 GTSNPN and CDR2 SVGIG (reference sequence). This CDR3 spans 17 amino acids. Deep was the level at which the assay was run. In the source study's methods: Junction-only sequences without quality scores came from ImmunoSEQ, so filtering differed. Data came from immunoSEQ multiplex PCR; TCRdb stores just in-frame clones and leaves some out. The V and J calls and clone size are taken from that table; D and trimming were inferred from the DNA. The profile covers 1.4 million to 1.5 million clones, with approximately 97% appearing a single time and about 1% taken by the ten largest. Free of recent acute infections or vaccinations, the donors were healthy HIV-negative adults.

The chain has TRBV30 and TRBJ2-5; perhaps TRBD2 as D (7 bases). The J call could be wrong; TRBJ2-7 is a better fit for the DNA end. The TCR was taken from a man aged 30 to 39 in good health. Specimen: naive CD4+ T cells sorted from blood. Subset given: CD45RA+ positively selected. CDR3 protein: CAWSIPRGRGISYEQYF. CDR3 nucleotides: TGTGCCTGGAGTATCCCCCGTGGGAGGGGGATCTCCTACGAGCAGTACTTC.